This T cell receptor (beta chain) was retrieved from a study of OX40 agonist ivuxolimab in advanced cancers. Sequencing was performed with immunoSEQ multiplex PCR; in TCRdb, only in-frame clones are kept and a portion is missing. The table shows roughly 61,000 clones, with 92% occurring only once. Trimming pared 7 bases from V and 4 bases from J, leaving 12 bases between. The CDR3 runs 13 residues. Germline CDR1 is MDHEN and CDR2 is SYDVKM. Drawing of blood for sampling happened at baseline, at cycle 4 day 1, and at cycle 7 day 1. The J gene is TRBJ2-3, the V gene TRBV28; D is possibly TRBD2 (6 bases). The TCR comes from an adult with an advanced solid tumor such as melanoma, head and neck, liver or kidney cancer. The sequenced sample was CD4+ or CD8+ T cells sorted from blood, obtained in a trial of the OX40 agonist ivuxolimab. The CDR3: CASTLGGADTQYF. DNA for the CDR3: TGTGCCAGCACCTTGGGCGGGGCAGATACGCAGTATTTT.